This T cell receptor beta chain was captured in a study of CD8 T cells in ankylosing spondylitis. General study results and limits: It appeared that ankylosing spondylitis blood was characterized by a TCR beta motif of fewer than 10 highly homologous variants. Significant enrichment of disease-linked clones was reportedly seen in matched ankylosing spondylitis synovial fluid. Disease-linked clones displayed a CD8+ phenotype and appeared relatively rarely in peripheral blood.

This clonotype showed up just a few times. Its antigen is unidentified. TCRdb re-derived calls from the 5' RACE reads in MiXCR, one entry per CDR3 protein. The data hold 300,000 to 350,000 distinct CDR3 sequences, with roughly 15% observed a single time. After removal of 7 bases from V and 2 bases from J, the junction contained 1 base not matched to a gene. CDR1 and CDR2 from the germline V gene are SGHRS and YFSETQ. This CDR3 is 12 amino acids long. The sample taken for sequencing was blood, either unsorted or a sorted T cell fraction (not recorded which). The origin of this receptor is a male donor with ankylosing spondylitis or in good health (not recorded which). The chain combines TRBV5-1 with TRBJ2-7; 9 bases match TRBD1. The CDR3 DNA reads TGCGCCAGCGGACAGGGGACCTACGAGCAGTACTTC. Amino acid sequence: CASGQGTYEQYF.